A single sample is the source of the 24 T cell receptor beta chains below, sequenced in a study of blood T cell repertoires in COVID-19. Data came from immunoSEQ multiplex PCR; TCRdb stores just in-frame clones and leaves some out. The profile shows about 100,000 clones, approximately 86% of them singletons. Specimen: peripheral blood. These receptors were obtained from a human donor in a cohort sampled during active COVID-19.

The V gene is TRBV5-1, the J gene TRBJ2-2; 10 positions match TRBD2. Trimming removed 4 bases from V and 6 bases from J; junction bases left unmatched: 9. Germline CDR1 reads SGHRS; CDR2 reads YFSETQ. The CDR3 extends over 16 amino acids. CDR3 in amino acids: CASSLGLADESGELFF. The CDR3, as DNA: TGCGCCAGCAGCCTTGGACTAGCGGATGAGTCCGGGGAGCTGTTTTTT.

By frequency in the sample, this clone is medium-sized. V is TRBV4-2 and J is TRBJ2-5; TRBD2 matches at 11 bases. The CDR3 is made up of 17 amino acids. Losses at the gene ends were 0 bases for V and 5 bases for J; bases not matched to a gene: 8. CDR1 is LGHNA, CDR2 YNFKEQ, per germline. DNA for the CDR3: TGTGCCAGCAGCCAAGAATCTTTAGCGGGAGGGCCGGAGACCCAGTACTTC. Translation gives CASSQESLAGGPETQYF.

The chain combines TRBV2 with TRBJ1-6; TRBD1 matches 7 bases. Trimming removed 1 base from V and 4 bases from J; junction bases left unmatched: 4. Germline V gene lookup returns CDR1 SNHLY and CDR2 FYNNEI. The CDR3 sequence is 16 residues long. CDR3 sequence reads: CASSEVGTEYNSPLHF. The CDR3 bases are TGTGCCAGCAGTGAAGTGGGGACAGAGTATAATTCACCCCTCCACTTT.

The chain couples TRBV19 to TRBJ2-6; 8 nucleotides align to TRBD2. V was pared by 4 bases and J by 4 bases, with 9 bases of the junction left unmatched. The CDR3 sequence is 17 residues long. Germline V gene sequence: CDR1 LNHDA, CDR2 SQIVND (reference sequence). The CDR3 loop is CASSKFGGAAGANVLTF. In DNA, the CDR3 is TGTGCCAGTAGTAAATTCGGGGGGGCGGCCGGGGCCAACGTCCTGACTTTC.

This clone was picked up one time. The CDR3 loop reads CATSKFTGRVVGSYNEQFF. The CDR3 DNA is TGTGCCACCAGTAAATTTACAGGGAGGGTGGTAGGCTCCTACAATGAGCAGTTCTTC. This chain joins TRBV15 and TRBJ2-1; a possible D gene is TRBD2 (7 bases). The V gene lost 6 bases and the J gene lost 0 bases, with 24 bases spanning the gap. Germline V gene lookup returns CDR1 LNHNV and CDR2 YYDKDF (reference sequence). CDR3 length: 19 residues.

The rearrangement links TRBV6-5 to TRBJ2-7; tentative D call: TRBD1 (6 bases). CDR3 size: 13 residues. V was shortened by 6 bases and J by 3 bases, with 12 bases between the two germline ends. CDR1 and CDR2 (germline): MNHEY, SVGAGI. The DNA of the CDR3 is TGTGCCAGCAGAGGTCAGGACAGCTACGAGCAGTACTTC. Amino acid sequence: CASRGQDSYEQYF.

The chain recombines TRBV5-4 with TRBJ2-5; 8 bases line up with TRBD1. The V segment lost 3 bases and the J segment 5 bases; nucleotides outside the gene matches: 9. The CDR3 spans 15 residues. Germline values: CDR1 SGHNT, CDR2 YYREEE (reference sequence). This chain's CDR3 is CASSSDRATFETQYF. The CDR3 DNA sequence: TGTGCCAGCAGCTCGGACAGGGCAACCTTTGAGACCCAGTACTTC.

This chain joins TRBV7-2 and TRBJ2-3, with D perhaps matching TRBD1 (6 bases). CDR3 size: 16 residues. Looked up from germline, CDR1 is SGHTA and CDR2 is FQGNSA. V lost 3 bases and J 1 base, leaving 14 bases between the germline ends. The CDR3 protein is CASSFIGGARTDTQYF. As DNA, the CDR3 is TGTGCCAGCAGCTTTATTGGGGGCGCGCGCACAGATACGCAGTATTTT.

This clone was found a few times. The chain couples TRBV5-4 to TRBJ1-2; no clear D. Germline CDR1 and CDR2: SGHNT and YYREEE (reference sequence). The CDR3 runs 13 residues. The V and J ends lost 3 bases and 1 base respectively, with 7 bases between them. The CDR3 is CASSYSINYGYTF. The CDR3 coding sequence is TGTGCCAGCAGCTACAGCATTAACTATGGCTACACCTTC.

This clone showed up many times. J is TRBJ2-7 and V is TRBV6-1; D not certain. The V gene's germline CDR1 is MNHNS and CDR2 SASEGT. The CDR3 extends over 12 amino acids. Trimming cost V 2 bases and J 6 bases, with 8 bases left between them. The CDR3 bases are TGTGCCAGCAGTGAACAGGTGCCCGAGCAGTACTTC. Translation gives CASSEQVPEQYF.

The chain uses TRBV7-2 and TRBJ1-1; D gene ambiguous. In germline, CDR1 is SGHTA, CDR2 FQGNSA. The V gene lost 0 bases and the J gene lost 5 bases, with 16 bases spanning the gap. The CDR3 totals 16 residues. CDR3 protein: CASSLAGSGGRTEAFF. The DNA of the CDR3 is TGTGCCAGCAGCTTAGCGGGTTCCGGAGGACGGACTGAAGCTTTCTTT.

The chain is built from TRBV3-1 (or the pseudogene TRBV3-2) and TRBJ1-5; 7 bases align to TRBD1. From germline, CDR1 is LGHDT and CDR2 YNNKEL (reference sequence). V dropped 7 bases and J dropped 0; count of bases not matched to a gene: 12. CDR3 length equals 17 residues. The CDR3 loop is CASNRRRDSDSNQPQHF. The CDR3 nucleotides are TGTGCCAGCAACCGAAGACGGGACAGCGATAGCAATCAGCCCCAGCATTTT.

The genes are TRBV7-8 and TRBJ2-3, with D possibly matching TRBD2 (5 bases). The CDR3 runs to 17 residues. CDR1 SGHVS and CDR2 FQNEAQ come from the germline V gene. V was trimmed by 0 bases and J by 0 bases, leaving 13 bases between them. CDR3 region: CASSLAHRGSSTDTQYF. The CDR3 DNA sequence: TGTGCCAGCAGCTTAGCCCACCGGGGATCTAGCACAGATACGCAGTATTTT.

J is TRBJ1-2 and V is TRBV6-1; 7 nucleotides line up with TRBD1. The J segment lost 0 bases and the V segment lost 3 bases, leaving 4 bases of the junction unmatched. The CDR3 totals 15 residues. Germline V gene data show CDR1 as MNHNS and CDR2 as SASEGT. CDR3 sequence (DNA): TGTGCCAGCAGTGAGAGGACAGGAACTAACTATGGCTACACCTTC. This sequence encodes CASSERTGTNYGYTF.

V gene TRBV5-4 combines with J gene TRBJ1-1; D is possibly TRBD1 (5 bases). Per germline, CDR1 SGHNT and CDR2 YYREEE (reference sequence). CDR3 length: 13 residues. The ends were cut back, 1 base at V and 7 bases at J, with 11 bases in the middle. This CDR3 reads CASSLRGSGEAFF. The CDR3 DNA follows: TGTGCCAGCAGCTTGAGGGGTAGCGGTGAAGCTTTCTTT.

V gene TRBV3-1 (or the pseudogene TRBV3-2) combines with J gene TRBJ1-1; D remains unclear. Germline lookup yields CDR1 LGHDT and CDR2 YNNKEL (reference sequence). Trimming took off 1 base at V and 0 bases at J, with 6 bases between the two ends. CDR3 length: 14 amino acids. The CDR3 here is CASSQGGVNTEAFF. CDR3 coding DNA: TGTGCCAGCAGCCAAGGCGGGGTGAACACTGAAGCTTTCTTT.

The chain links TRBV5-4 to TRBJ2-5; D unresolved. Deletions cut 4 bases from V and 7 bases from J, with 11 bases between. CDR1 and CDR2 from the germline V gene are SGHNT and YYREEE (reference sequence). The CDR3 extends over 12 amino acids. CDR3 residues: CASSPGPRTQYF. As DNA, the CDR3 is TGTGCCAGCAGCCCCGGTCCCCGGACCCAGTACTTC.

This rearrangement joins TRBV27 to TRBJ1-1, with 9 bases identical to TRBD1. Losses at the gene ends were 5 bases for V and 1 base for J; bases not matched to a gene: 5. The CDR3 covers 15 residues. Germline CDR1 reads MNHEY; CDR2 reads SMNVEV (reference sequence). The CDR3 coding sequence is TGTGCCAGCAGTCCCGGGACAGGGTGGAACACTGAAGCTTTCTTT. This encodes CASSPGTGWNTEAFF.

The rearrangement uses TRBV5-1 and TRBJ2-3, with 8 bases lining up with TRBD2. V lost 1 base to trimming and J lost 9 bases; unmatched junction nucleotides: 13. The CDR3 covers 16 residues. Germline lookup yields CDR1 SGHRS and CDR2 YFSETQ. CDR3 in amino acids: CASSLYGGVPGGTQYF. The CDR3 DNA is TGCGCCAGCAGCTTGTATGGCGGGGTCCCGGGGGGGACGCAGTATTTT.

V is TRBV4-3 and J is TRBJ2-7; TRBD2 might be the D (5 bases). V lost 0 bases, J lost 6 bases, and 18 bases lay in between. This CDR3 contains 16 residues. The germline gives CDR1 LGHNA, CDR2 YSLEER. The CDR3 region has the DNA TGCGCCAGCAGCCAAGATCATATTCGGAAAGGGAGCGAGCAGTACTTC. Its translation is CASSQDHIRKGSEQYF.

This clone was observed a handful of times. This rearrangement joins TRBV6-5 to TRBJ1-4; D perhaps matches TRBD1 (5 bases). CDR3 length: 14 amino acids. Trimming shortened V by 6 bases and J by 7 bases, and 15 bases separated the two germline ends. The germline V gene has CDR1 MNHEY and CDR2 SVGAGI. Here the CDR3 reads CASRQRGHGEKLFF. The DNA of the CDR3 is TGTGCCAGCAGGCAAAGGGGTCATGGTGAAAAACTGTTTTTT.

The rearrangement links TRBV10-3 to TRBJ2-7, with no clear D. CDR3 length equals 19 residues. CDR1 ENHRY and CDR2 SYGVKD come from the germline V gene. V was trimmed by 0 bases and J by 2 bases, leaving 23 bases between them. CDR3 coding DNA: TGTGCCATCAGTGAGTCGAAAATGAGTCTGGGTAGCAACCCCTACGAGCAGTACTTC. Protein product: CAISESKMSLGSNPYEQYF.

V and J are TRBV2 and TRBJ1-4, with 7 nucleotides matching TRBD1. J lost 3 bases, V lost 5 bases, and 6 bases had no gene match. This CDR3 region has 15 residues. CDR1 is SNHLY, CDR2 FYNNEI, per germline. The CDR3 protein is CASSLTGNANEKLFF. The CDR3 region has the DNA TGTGCCAGCAGTTTGACAGGGAACGCTAATGAAAAACTGTTTTTT.

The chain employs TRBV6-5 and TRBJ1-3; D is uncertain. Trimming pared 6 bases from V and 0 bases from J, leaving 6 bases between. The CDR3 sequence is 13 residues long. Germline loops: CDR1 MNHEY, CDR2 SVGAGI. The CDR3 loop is CASRRDSGNTIYF. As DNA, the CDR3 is TGTGCCAGCAGGAGGGACTCTGGAAACACCATATATTTT.